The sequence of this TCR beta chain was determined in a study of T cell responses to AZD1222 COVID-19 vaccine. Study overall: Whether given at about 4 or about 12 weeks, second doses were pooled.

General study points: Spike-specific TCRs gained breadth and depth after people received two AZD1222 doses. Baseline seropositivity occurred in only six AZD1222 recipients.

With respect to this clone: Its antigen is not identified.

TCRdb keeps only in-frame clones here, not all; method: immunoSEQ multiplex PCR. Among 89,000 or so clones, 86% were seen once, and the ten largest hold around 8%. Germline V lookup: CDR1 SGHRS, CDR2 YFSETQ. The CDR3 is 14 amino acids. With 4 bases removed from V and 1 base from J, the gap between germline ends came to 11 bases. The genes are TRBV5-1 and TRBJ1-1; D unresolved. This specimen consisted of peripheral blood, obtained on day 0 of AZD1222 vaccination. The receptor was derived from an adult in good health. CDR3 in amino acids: CASSRDRPNTEAFF. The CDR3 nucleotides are TGCGCCAGCAGCCGGGATAGACCGAACACTGAAGCTTTCTTT.